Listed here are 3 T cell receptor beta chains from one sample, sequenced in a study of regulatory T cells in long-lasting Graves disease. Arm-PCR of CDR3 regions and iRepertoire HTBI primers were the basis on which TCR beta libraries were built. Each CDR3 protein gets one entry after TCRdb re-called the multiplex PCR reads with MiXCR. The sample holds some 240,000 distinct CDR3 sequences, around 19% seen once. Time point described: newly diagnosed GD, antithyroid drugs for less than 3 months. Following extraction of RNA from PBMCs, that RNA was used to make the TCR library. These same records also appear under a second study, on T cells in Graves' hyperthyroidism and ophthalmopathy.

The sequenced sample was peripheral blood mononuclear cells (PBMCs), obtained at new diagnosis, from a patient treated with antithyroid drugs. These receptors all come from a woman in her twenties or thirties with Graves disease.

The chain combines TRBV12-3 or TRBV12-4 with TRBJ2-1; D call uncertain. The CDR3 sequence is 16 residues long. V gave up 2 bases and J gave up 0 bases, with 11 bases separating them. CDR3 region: CASSLSVLSSYNEQFF. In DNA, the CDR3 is TGTGCCAGCAGTTTATCAGTTCTGAGCTCCTACAATGAGCAGTTCTTC.

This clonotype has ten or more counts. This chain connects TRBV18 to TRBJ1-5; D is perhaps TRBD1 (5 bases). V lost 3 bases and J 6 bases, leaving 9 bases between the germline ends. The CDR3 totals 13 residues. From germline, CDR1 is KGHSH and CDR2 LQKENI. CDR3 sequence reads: CASSPGEVQPQHF. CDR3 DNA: TGTGCCAGCTCACCGGGGGAAGTTCAGCCCCAGCATTTT. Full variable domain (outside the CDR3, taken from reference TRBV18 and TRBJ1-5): NAGVMQNPRHLVRRRGQEARLRCSPMKGHSHVYWYRQLPEEGLKFMVYLQKENIIDESGMPKERFSAEFPKEGPSILRIQQVVRGDSAAYFCASSPGEVQPQHFGDGTRLSIL.

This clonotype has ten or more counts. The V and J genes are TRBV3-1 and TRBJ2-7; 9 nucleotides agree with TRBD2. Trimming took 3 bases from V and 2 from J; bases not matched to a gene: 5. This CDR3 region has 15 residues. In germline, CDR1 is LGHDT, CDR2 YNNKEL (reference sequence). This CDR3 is CASSQSLAGTYEQYF. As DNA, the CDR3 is TGTGCCAGCAGCCAGAGCCTAGCGGGAACCTACGAGCAGTACTTC.